These T cell receptor beta chains were read from a single sample in a study of T cell responses to AZD1222 COVID-19 vaccine. The assay was immunoSEQ multiplex PCR, and TCRdb's table has in-frame clones only and misses some. This table has under 200,000 clones, under 95% appearing once. The sample here was peripheral blood, taken on day 0 of AZD1222 vaccination. These receptors originate from an adult in good health. CDR3s include the opening cysteine and the closing phenylalanine or tryptophan. A D gene is named only where the DNA matches it firmly. Only some rows state a clone size, as once, few, many or a class for expanded clones.

J | D | V | size | CDR3 | DNA
TRBJ2-7 | . | TRBV10-2 | . | CASSARGVDYEQYF | TGCGCCAGCAGTGCGCGGGGTGTGGACTACGAGCAGTACTTC
TRBJ1-6 | TRBD1 | TRBV28 | . | CAYRGRVNSPLHF | TGTGCCTACAGGGGGCGAGTAAATTCACCCCTCCACTTT
TRBJ1-2 | TRBD1 | TRBV11-3 | . | CASSFRDRGHENYGYTF | TGTGCCAGCAGCTTCCGGGACAGGGGGCACGAAAACTATGGCTACACCTTC
TRBJ2-1 | . | TRBV9 | . | CASSVVGDYNEQFF | TGTGCCAGCAGCGTAGTGGGGGACTACAATGAGCAGTTCTTC
TRBJ1-6 | TRBD1 | TRBV7-2 | . | CASAWTGDSPLHF | TGTGCCAGCGCATGGACAGGGGATTCACCCCTCCACTTT
TRBJ2-2 | . | TRBV9 | . | CASSVAQGFTGELFF | TGTGCCAGCAGCGTAGCCCAGGGGTTCACCGGGGAGCTGTTTTTT
TRBJ1-4 | . | TRBV4-1 | . | CASSPQEATNEKLFF | TGCGCCAGCAGCCCACAGGAAGCAACTAATGAAAAACTGTTTTTT
TRBJ2-7 | . | TRBV5-1 | . | CASKVGTSYEQYF | TGCGCCAGCAAGGTGGGGACCTCCTACGAGCAGTACTTC
TRBJ2-4 | TRBD1 | TRBV5-1 | . | CASSGQVVYIGIQYF | TGCGCCAGCAGCGGACAGGTTGTGTATATAGGCATTCAGTACTTC
TRBJ2-7 | . | TRBV27 | . | CASSWFGGYEQYF | TGTGCCAGCAGTTGGTTTGGGGGCTACGAGCAGTACTTC
TRBJ2-7 | TRBD1 | TRBV24-1 | . | CATSDTRQGNEQYF | TGTGCCACCAGTGACACGAGACAGGGAAACGAGCAGTACTTC
TRBJ2-2 | . | TRBV9 | . | CASSGTGRLAGELFF | TGTGCCAGCAGCGGGACCGGCAGACTAGCCGGGGAGCTGTTTTTT
TRBJ1-3 | . | TRBV13 | . | CASSFPQLSGNTIYF | TGTGCCAGCAGCTTCCCGCAGCTCTCTGGAAACACCATATATTTT
TRBJ2-1 | . | TRBV6-2/TRBV6-3 | . | CASSRGGSSYNEQFF | TGTGCCAGCAGCCGGGGAGGTTCCTCCTACAATGAGCAGTTCTTC
TRBJ2-3 | . | TRBV27 | . | CASSGGAKADTQYF | TGTGCCAGCAGTGGGGGGGCGAAAGCAGATACGCAGTATTTT
TRBJ2-1 | . | TRBV7-9 | . | CASSPPTQANEQFF | TGTGCCAGTTCTCCGCCGACGCAGGCGAATGAGCAGTTCTTC
TRBJ1-3 | . | TRBV7-2 | . | CASSNFRTDSGNTIYF | TGTGCCAGCAGCAACTTTCGGACAGACTCTGGAAACACCATATATTTT
TRBJ2-2 | . | TRBV19 | . | CASTIALDTGELFF | TGTGCCAGTACCATAGCGTTGGACACCGGGGAGCTGTTTTTT
TRBJ1-1 | . | TRBV18 | . | CASSLDRETEAFF | TGTGCCAGCTCCCTCGACCGGGAAACTGAAGCTTTCTTT
TRBJ1-2 | TRBD1 | TRBV3-1/TRBV3-2 | few | CASSQVGTVLFNGYTF | TGTGCCAGCAGCCAGGTTGGGACAGTCCTATTCAATGGCTACACCTTC
TRBJ2-1 | . | TRBV3-1/TRBV3-2 | . | CASSSSQVMFF | TGTGCCAGCAGCTCCTCTCAGGTGATGTTCTTC
TRBJ2-1 | TRBD2 | TRBV11-3 | . | CASSLGTSGLGQVYNEQFF | TGTGCCAGCAGCTTAGGGACTAGCGGGCTCGGTCAAGTCTACAATGAGCAGTTCTTC
TRBJ2-1 | . | TRBV18 | . | CASSPPTNIGEQFF | TGTGCCAGCTCACCACCTACCAACATTGGTGAGCAGTTCTTC
TRBJ2-6 | TRBD1 | TRBV28 | . | CASSPGQGLSGANVLTF | TGTGCCAGCAGTCCGGGACAGGGGCTGTCTGGGGCCAACGTCCTGACTTTC
TRBJ2-5 | . | TRBV5-1 | . | CASSLVVGRALTGETQYF | TGCGCCAGCAGCTTGGTAGTAGGGAGAGCACTAACCGGAGAGACCCAGTACTTC
TRBJ2-5 | . | TRBV30 | . | CAWSVGILETQYF | TGTGCCTGGAGTGTAGGTATATTGGAGACCCAGTACTTC
TRBJ2-3 | TRBD2 | TRBV7-9 | . | CASSLWAGAPDTQYF | TGTGCCAGCAGCTTATGGGCGGGAGCCCCAGATACGCAGTATTTT
TRBJ1-2 | . | TRBV6-5 | once | CAVPGVGIYGYTF | TGTGCCGTCCCAGGGGTTGGGATCTATGGCTACACCTTC
TRBJ2-2 | TRBD1 | TRBV28 | . | CASSWDRANTGELFF | TGTGCCAGCAGCTGGGACAGGGCGAACACCGGGGAGCTGTTTTTT
TRBJ2-7 | TRBD1 | TRBV7-2 | . | CASSPGTGFYEQYF | TGTGCCAGCAGCCCCGGGACAGGGTTTTACGAGCAGTACTTC
TRBJ1-2 | . | TRBV19 | . | CASLRGGDFYGYTF | TGTGCCAGTCTCCGCGGGGGGGACTTCTATGGCTACACCTTC
TRBJ1-1 | . | TRBV24-1 | . | CATSDQGRTEAFF | TGTGCCACCAGTGATCAGGGGAGAACTGAAGCTTTCTTT
TRBJ2-1 | TRBD1 | TRBV10-3 | . | CAISLRDRGDNEQFF | TGTGCCATCTCCCTGAGGGACAGGGGCGACAATGAGCAGTTCTTC